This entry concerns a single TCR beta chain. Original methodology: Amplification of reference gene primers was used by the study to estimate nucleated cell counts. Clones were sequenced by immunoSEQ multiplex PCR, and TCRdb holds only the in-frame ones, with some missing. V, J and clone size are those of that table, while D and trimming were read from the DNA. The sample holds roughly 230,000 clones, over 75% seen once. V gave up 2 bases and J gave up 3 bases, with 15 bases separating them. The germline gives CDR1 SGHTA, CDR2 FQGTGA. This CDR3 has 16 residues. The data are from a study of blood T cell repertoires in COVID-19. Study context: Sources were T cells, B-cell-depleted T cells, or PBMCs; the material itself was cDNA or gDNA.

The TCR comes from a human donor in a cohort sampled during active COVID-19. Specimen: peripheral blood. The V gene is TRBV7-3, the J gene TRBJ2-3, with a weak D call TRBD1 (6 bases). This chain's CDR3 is CASSLQARGSTDTQYF. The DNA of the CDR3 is TGTGCCAGCAGCTTACAAGCTAGGGGGTCAACAGATACGCAGTATTTT.